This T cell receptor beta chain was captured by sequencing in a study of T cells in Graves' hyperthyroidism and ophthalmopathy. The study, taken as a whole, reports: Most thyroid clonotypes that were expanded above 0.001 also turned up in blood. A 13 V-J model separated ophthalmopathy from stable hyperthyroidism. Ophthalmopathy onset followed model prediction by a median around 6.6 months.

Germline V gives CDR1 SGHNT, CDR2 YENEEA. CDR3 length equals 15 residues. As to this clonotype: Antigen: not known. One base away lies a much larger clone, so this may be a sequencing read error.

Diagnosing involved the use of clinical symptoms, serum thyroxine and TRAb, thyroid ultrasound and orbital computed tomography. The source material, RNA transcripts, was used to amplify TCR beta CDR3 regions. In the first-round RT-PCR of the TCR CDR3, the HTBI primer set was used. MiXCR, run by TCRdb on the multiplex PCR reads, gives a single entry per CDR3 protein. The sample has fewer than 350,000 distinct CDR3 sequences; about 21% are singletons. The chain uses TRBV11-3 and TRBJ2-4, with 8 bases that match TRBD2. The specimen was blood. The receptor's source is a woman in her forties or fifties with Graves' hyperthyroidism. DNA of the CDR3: TGTGCCAGCAGCTTTAGCGGACTAGCCAAAAACACTCAGTACTTC. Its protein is CASSFSGLAKNTQYF.